Each of the 10 T cell receptor beta chains below was sequenced from the same sample in a study of T-cell reconstitution after alpha-beta-depleted transplantation in children. Construction of the TCRbeta library involved unique molecular identifiers. Via MiXCR, TCRdb re-called the PCR reads, giving one row per CDR3 protein. The data hold over 150,000 distinct CDR3 sequences, with approximately 6.9% observed a single time. The sequences come from PBMCs, collected before TCRalphabeta/CD19-depleted stem cell transplant. These receptors all come from a boy between 2 and 10 years old with acute lymphoblastic leukemia, due to receive a stem cell transplant.

In this sample, this clonotype turned up many times. The chain joins TRBV12-3 or TRBV12-4 to TRBJ1-5; D unresolved. Trimming removed 2 bases at V and 5 bases at J, with 10 bases between. CDR3 length: 14 amino acids. The CDR3 bases are TGTGCCAGCAGTTTACGGGTCCTGGATCAGCCCCAGCATTTT. It translates to CASSLRVLDQPQHF.

This clonotype was recorded at least ten times. The CDR3: CSARLSWDLNQPQHF. DNA for the CDR3: TGCAGTGCTAGATTGTCCTGGGACCTAAATCAGCCCCAGCATTTT. The chain carries TRBV20-1 and TRBJ1-5; tentatively, D is TRBD1 (5 bases). Germline loops: CDR1 DFQATT, CDR2 SNEGSKA (reference sequence). This CDR3 comprises 15 residues. Trimming removed 2 bases at V and 4 bases at J, with 15 bases between.

For this clonotype: This may stem from a read error, because a much larger clone lies one nucleotide away. The CDR3 reads CASEREGPNKQFF. The CDR3 nucleotides read TGTGCCAGCGAACGGGAGGGTCCCAATAAGCAGTTCTTC. The rearrangement uses TRBV28 and TRBJ2-1; 8 bases match TRBD2. The CDR3 is 13 amino acids. CDR1 is MDHEN and CDR2 is SYDVKM in the germline V gene. Combining the CDR3 with reference TRBV28 and TRBJ2-1 gives the whole variable domain DVKVTQSSRYLVKRTGEKVFLECVQDMDHENMFWYRQDPGLGLRLIYFSYDVKMKEKGDIPEGYSVSREKKERFSLILESASTNQTSMYLCASEREGPNKQFFGPGTRLTVL.

This clonotype has ten or more counts. The V call is TRBV11-2, the J call TRBJ2-1; unclear D gene. The CDR3 spans 14 residues. The germline V gene has CDR1 SGHAT and CDR2 FQNNGV. Trimming shortened V by 3 bases and J by 3 bases, and 9 bases separated the two germline ends. CDR3 in DNA: TGTGCCAGCAGCTTGGGTGGGCACTACAATGAGCAGTTCTTC. This translates into CASSLGGHYNEQFF.

This sequence joins TRBV7-9 and TRBJ2-5; D perhaps matches TRBD1 (5 bases). Trimming pared 2 bases from V and 5 bases from J, leaving 9 bases between. This CDR3 comprises 13 residues. The germline V gene has CDR1 SEHNR and CDR2 FQNEAQ (reference sequence). The DNA of the CDR3 is TGTGCCAGCAGCTTACAGGGATGGGAGACCCAGTACTTC. Protein product: CASSLQGWETQYF.

The table lists this clonotype with many counts. The chain is built from TRBV28 and TRBJ1-2; maybe TRBD1 (5 bases). This CDR3 has 15 residues. CDR1 and CDR2 from the germline V gene are MDHEN and SYDVKM. V was shortened by 3 bases and J by 3 bases, with 14 bases between the two germline ends. CDR3 nucleotides: TGTGCCAGCAGTTTGGCAGGGCCCGCTGACTATGGCTACACCTTC. Translation: CASSLAGPADYGYTF.

This clonotype showed up just a few times. The rearrangement links TRBV20-1 to TRBJ1-5, with 9 bases identical to TRBD1. Trimming cost V 0 bases and J 0 bases; bases outside gene matches: 0. Germline assignment: CDR1 DFQATT and CDR2 SNEGSKA (reference sequence). This CDR3 is built from 15 residues. CDR3 bases: TGCAGTGCTAGAGAACAGGGGGCTAGCAATCAGCCCCAGCATTTT. Protein product: CSAREQGASNQPQHF.

This clonotype was detected ten times or more. The chain employs TRBV12-5 and TRBJ1-1; 8 bases are shared with TRBD1. The CDR3 is 12 residues long. V trimming: 1 base; J trimming: 11 bases; junction bases outside the gene matches: 3. Germline V gene lookup returns CDR1 LGHNT and CDR2 FRNRAP. The CDR3 nucleotides are TGTGCTAGTGGTTTGGGGACAGGGTGGGCTTTCTTT. It yields the protein CASGLGTGWAFF.

This clonotype was picked up a small number of times. The rearrangement joins TRBV5-1 to TRBJ1-1, with D hard to call. This CDR3 has 14 amino acids. Germline assignment: CDR1 SGHRS and CDR2 YFSETQ. Trimming cost V 4 bases and J 12 bases, with 22 bases left between them. CDR3 in DNA: TGCGCCAGCAGCGAAAAAGCTGGACGCTCCCAGACTTTCTTT. It specifies CASSEKAGRSQTFF.

This clonotype was counted between two and nine times. The chain is built from TRBV12-3 or TRBV12-4 and TRBJ1-1, with no clear D. Trimming stripped 6 bases from V and 1 base from J, with 6 bases between. CDR3 length: 12 residues. CDR3 sequence (DNA): TGTGCCAGCAGGTGGGGGAACACTGAAGCTTTCTTT. It specifies CASRWGNTEAFF.